The 5 T cell receptor beta chains below all came from one sample that was sequenced in a study of CD8 T cells in Susac syndrome. It was with random hexamers that roughly 0.45 to 1 ug RNA was reverse transcribed. TCRdb re-called the immunoSEQ multiplex PCR reads through MiXCR, storing one row per CDR3 protein. This sample has 65,000 to 95,000 distinct CDR3 sequences, with nearly 95% found just once. Sequenced material: CD8+ T cells from PBMCs. Receptors were obtained from a human donor with Susac syndrome.

V is TRBV4-3 and J is TRBJ1-2, with unresolved D. Germline assignment: CDR1 LGHNA and CDR2 YSLEER. CDR3 length: 14 amino acids. V was clipped by 0 bases and J by 0 bases, with 5 bases between them. The CDR3 spells CASSQDRANYGYTF. CDR3 sequence (DNA): TGCGCCAGCAGCCAAGATAGGGCTAACTATGGCTACACCTTC.

V is TRBV28 and J is TRBJ2-5; 9 nucleotides match TRBD2. V was pared by 2 bases and J by 2 bases, with 3 bases of the junction left unmatched. From germline, CDR1 is MDHEN and CDR2 SYDVKM. This CDR3 has 15 residues. This CDR3 reads CASSLRTSAQETQYF. CDR3 nucleotides: TGTGCCAGCAGTTTAAGGACTAGCGCGCAAGAGACCCAGTACTTC. The full variable domain, its missing parts supplied by reference TRBV28 and TRBJ2-5, is DVKVTQSSRYLVKRTGEKVFLECVQDMDHENMFWYRQDPGLGLRLIYFSYDVKMKEKGDIPEGYSVSREKKERFSLILESASTNQTSMYLCASSLRTSAQETQYFGPGTRLLVL.

J is TRBJ1-6 and V is TRBV19; 8 positions agree with TRBD1. Germline V lookup: CDR1 LNHDA, CDR2 SQIVND (reference sequence). The CDR3 has 15 amino acids. The trim removed 2 bases at V and 7 bases at J, leaving 4 bases unmatched. The CDR3 bases are TGTGCCAGTAGTATATCCGGGACAGGAAATTCACCCCTCCACTTT. This encodes CASSISGTGNSPLHF.

The rearrangement links TRBV5-6 to TRBJ1-5; D is undetermined. CDR1 is SGHDT, CDR2 YYEEEE, per germline. The CDR3 has 16 amino acids. With 2 bases removed from V and 5 bases from J, the gap between germline ends came to 17 bases. As DNA, the CDR3 is TGTGCCAGCAGCTTAGCTTCGGACTTGCGGCATCAGCCCCAGCATTTT. As protein: CASSLASDLRHQPQHF.

The rearrangement joins TRBV15 to TRBJ1-3; 8 nucleotides match TRBD1. With V trimmed by 3 bases and J by 8 bases, 12 bases remained unmatched. Germline-derived CDR1 and CDR2 are LNHNV and YYDKDF (reference sequence). The CDR3 is 16 amino acids. CDR3 nucleotides: TGTGCCACCAGCAGGACTTCCCAGGGGGCGGGTGACACCATATATTTT. Residues: CATSRTSQGAGDTIYF.